The 14 T cell receptor beta chains below were found in one sample sequenced in a study of blood T cell repertoires in COVID-19 (dated by TCRdb to 2019 to 2021). Libraries were prepared through the immunoSEQ multiplex PCR assay. Imported from immuneACCESS, the table was reduced by TCRdb to in-frame sequences with V and J called. These copies leave out some clones; in studies compared against another copy, an unresolved V gene accounts for under half, and the cause of the remainder is not known. The sample table contains more than 150,000 clones; only one count was recorded for 60% to 80% of them. The ten most abundant clones make up about 18% of the sample. Sequencing was done on a sample of PBMCs or T cells enriched from blood (not recorded which). These receptors came from a woman in her forties or fifties who had recovered from COVID-19.

In its sample, this clone was seen once. This chain uses TRBV7-8 with TRBJ2-1; D call uncertain. From germline, CDR1 is SGHVS and CDR2 FQNEAQ. This CDR3 has 11 residues. Deletions cut 5 bases from V and 6 bases from J, with 5 bases between. CDR3 sequence reads: CASSLINEQFF. The CDR3 DNA is TGTGCCAGCAGCCTAATCAATGAGCAGTTCTTC.

The rearrangement links TRBV27 to TRBJ2-7, with TRBD2 as a possible D gene (6 bases). The CDR3 loop spans 16 amino acids. V shed 3 bases and J shed 5 bases, with 20 bases lying between them. Per the germline V gene, CDR1 is MNHEY and CDR2 is SMNVEV (reference sequence). DNA of the CDR3: TGTGCCAGCAGTTTGAGCGCGGGAACACCTAGAGACGAGCAGTACTTC. It encodes CASSLSAGTPRDEQYF.

The J gene is TRBJ2-5, the V gene TRBV3-1 (or the pseudogene TRBV3-2), with D possibly TRBD2 on 7 matching bases. This CDR3 region has 14 residues. The germline CDR1 and CDR2 sequences are LGHDT and YNNKEL (reference sequence). Deletions cut 1 base from V and 4 bases from J, with 10 bases between. CDR3 protein: CASSQVGGRETQYF. CDR3 DNA sequence: TGTGCCAGCAGCCAAGTCGGGGGGCGAGAGACCCAGTACTTC.

The rearrangement joins TRBV28 to TRBJ1-4; a possible D gene is TRBD1 (6 bases). With 8 bases removed from V and 3 bases from J, the gap between germline ends came to 16 bases. Germline-derived CDR1 and CDR2 are MDHEN and SYDVKM. The CDR3 is 15 amino acids. This CDR3 is CASLERGRANEKLFF. The CDR3 DNA sequence: TGTGCCAGCCTCGAGAGGGGGAGGGCTAATGAAAAACTGTTTTTT. The variable domain in full, completed from reference TRBV28 and TRBJ1-4, reads DVKVTQSSRYLVKRTGEKVFLECVQDMDHENMFWYRQDPGLGLRLIYFSYDVKMKEKGDIPEGYSVSREKKERFSLILESASTNQTSMYLCASLERGRANEKLFFGSGTQLSVL.

This chain uses TRBV6-5 with TRBJ1-2; D possibly corresponds to TRBD1 (6 bases). The CDR3 runs 14 residues. V was clipped by 0 bases and J by 7 bases, with 12 bases between them. Germline V gene data show CDR1 as MNHEY and CDR2 as SVGAGI. The CDR3: CASSYSPRGRGYTF. CDR3 nucleotides: TGTGCCAGCAGTTACTCTCCCAGGGGCCGTGGCTACACCTTC.

The rearrangement uses TRBV19 and TRBJ2-3, with D perhaps TRBD2 (6 bases). V lost 4 bases, J lost 5 bases, and 13 bases lay in between. Germline V gene data show CDR1 as LNHDA and CDR2 as SQIVND (reference sequence). This CDR3 has 14 residues. The CDR3 is CASSRTTPKDTQYF. The CDR3 DNA is TGTGCCAGTAGTAGGACTACTCCAAAAGATACGCAGTATTTT.

This sequence joins TRBV30 and TRBJ1-4; D possibly corresponds to TRBD1 (5 bases). Trimming removed 2 bases from V and 4 bases from J, with 14 bases in between. Germline lookup yields CDR1 GTSNPN and CDR2 SVGIG (reference sequence). The CDR3 spans 15 residues. The CDR3: CAWSLPGTLNEKLFF. The CDR3 coding sequence is TGTGCCTGGAGTCTACCCGGGACTCTTAATGAAAAACTGTTTTTT.

V usage is TRBV9 and J usage is TRBJ1-2; the D gene is possibly TRBD1 (5 bases). Trimming shortened V by 0 bases and J by 7 bases, and 13 bases separated the two germline ends. The CDR3 covers 14 residues. Germline V lookup: CDR1 SGDLS, CDR2 YYNGEE. The CDR3 is CASSVVAQGGGYTF. Here the CDR3 DNA reads TGTGCCAGCAGCGTAGTCGCGCAGGGAGGTGGCTACACCTTC.

V and J are TRBV9 and TRBJ2-1; the match to TRBD2 covers 9 bases. CDR3 length: 15 residues. V trimming: 0 bases; J trimming: 3 bases; junction bases outside the gene matches: 1. Germline lookup yields CDR1 SGDLS and CDR2 YYNGEE. CDR3 protein: CASSVGSGSYNEQFF. The DNA of the CDR3 is TGTGCCAGCAGCGTAGGTAGCGGGAGCTACAATGAGCAGTTCTTC.

The chain uses TRBV10-2 and TRBJ1-2; TRBD1 aligns across 9 bases. The germline CDR1 and CDR2 sequences are WSHSY and SAAADI. The CDR3 is 14 amino acids. With V trimmed by 11 bases and J by 6 bases, 13 bases remained unmatched. The CDR3 is CAAGQGSSLDGYTF. The CDR3 bases are TGCGCCGCGGGACAGGGAAGTAGTCTTGATGGCTACACCTTC.

This sequence joins TRBV5-5 and TRBJ2-7; TRBD1 aligns across 8 bases. Germline V gene lookup returns CDR1 SGHKS and CDR2 YYEKEE (reference sequence). V lost 1 base, J lost 7 bases, and 7 bases stayed unmatched. The CDR3 extends over 14 amino acids. The chain's CDR3 is CASSLSRGLWEQYF. In nucleotides, the CDR3 is TGTGCCAGCAGCTTGTCCAGGGGGCTATGGGAGCAGTACTTC.

A word on this clone: The identical CDR3 is also encoded by other nucleotide sequences in the sample. The chain has TRBV18 and TRBJ2-1; D call uncertain. Germline assignment: CDR1 KGHSH and CDR2 LQKENI. Trimming removed 1 base from V and 0 bases from J, with 7 bases in between. CDR3 length: 15 residues. As DNA, the CDR3 is TGTGCCAGCTCACCACGTTCTAGCTCCTACAATGAGCAGTTCTTC. Translated: CASSPRSSSYNEQFF.

The gene calls are TRBV6-2 or TRBV6-3 and TRBJ2-1; 8 nucleotides align to TRBD2. Germline V lookup: CDR1 MNHEY, CDR2 SVGEGT. The CDR3 runs to 15 residues. The V gene end was trimmed by 6 bases and the J gene end by 3 bases; junction bases not matched to a gene: 7. The CDR3 DNA reads TGTGCCAGCAGCCCCGCTAGCGGGCGCTACAATGAGCAGTTCTTC. Protein: CASSPASGRYNEQFF.

V is TRBV7-9 and J is TRBJ1-2; D is perhaps TRBD1 (6 bases). Germline CDR1 and CDR2: SEHNR and FQNEAQ (reference sequence). V was cut by 5 bases and J by 3 bases, with 10 bases left in between. The CDR3 consists of 13 residues. The CDR3 here is CASSLQGDYGYTF. The CDR3 DNA reads TGTGCCAGCAGCCTACAGGGTGACTATGGCTACACCTTC.